Listed below are T cell receptor beta chains from one sample, sequenced in a study of blood T cell repertoires in COVID-19. The protocol was immunoSEQ multiplex PCR, while the TCRdb copy is restricted to in-frame clones and leaves out a portion. The table records some 130,000 clones, about nine tenths of them present only once. Material for sequencing was peripheral blood. The receptors originated from a man in his 60s with COVID-19, enrolled during active disease. The conserved cysteine and the conserved F or W are not part of the CDR3 here. Clone size is stated in some rows and not others, as once, few, many or a class when expanded.

size,V,length,J,CDR3
.,TRBV11-2,14,TRBJ1-2,ASSLGSQAFGYGYT
.,TRBV5-1,15,TRBJ2-7,ASSPISFGTEFYEQY
.,TRBV29-1,13,TRBJ1-1,SASLDRGVNTEAF
.,TRBV5-4,13,TRBJ2-1,ASSPTSGTYNEQF
few,TRBV28,14,TRBJ1-5,ASSLWADRRFQPQH
.,TRBV11-3,11,TRBJ2-1,ASSLGPSDEQF
.,TRBV2,13,TRBJ2-7,ASSERLAGGYEQY
.,TRBV27,13,TRBJ2-1,ASRGSGRALDEQF
.,TRBV19,11,TRBJ2-1,ASSITGSDEQF
.,TRBV4-1,13,TRBJ2-7,ASSPGGRTTYEQY
.,TRBV28,12,TRBJ2-1,ASRVGRGYNEQF
.,TRBV19,12,TRBJ2-1,ASTLGGEYGEQF
.,TRBV25-1,13,TRBJ2-2,ASSDGGLGTGELF
.,TRBV18,13,TRBJ2-7,ASSPPSGRADEQY
.,TRBV14,16,TRBJ2-2,ASSQGFMYRSNTGELF
.,TRBV28,13,TRBJ2-2,ASSSGTGGIGELF
.,TRBV28,19,TRBJ2-1,ASSFIGPRDSAGGPYNEQF
.,TRBV14,9,TRBJ2-3,ASASADTQY
.,TRBV5-1,15,TRBJ2-6,ASSLQGSLSGANVLT
once,TRBV6-5,14,TRBJ1-4,ASSYSGGTANEKLF
.,TRBV6-5,11,TRBJ2-5,ASSFTGGETQY
once,TRBV6-6,12,TRBJ2-7,ASSPSGGDHEQY
.,TRBV5-6,14,TRBJ2-7,ASSLGLGQGRGEQY
.,TRBV5-6,14,TRBJ1-5,ASSLQGQGNNQPQH